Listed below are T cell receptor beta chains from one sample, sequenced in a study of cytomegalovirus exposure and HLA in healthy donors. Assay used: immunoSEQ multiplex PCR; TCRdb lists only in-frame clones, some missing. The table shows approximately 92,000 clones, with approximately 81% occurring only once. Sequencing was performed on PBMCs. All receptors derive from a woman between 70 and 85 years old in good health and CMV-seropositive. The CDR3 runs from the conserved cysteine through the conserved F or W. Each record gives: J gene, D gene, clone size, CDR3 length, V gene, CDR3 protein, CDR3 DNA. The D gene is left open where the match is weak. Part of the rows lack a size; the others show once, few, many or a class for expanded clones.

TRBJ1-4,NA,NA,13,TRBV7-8,CASSLLQREKLFF,TGTGCCAGCAGCCTCCTTCAGAGGGAAAAACTGTTTTTT
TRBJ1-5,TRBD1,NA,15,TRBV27,CASSTRDRESQPQHF,TGTGCCAGCAGTACCCGGGACAGGGAATCTCAGCCCCAGCATTTT
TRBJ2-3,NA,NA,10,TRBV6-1,CAIAGSTQYF,TGTGCCATCGCGGGTAGTACGCAGTATTTT
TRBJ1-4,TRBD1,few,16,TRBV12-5,CASGLGRTGGAEKLFF,TGTGCTAGTGGTTTGGGGAGGACAGGGGGAGCTGAAAAACTGTTTTTT
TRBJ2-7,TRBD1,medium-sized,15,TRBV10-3,CAIMIPRDRVHEQYF,TGTGCCATCATGATTCCTCGGGACAGGGTCCACGAGCAGTACTTC
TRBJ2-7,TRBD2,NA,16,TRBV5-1,CASSFSLAGGTYEQYF,TGCGCCAGCAGCTTTTCACTAGCGGGAGGCACCTACGAGCAGTACTTC
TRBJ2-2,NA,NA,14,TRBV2,CASMADSNTGELFF,TGTGCCAGCATGGCGGACTCCAACACCGGGGAGCTGTTTTTT
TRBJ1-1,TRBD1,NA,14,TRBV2,CASRWDRGFAEAFF,TGTGCCAGCAGATGGGACAGGGGTTTCGCTGAAGCTTTCTTT
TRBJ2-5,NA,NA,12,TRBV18,CASSGGAETQYF,TGTGCCAGCTCAGGGGGCGCAGAGACCCAGTACTTC
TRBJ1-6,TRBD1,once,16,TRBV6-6,CASSSGQSSYNSPLHF,TGTGCCAGCAGTTCGGGACAGAGCTCCTATAATTCACCCCTCCACTTT
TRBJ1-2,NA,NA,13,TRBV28,CASGDTRTGGYTF,TGTGCCAGCGGCGACACTAGGACTGGTGGCTACACCTTC
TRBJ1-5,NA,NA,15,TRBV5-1,CASSLTGDSNQPQHF,TGCGCCAGCAGCTTGACGGGTGATAGCAATCAGCCCCAGCATTTT
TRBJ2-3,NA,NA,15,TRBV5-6,CASSLGSGYADTQYF,TGTGCCAGCAGCTTGGGATCGGGATACGCAGATACGCAGTATTTT
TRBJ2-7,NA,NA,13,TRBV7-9,CASSLAGLYEQYF,TGTGCCAGCAGCTTAGCTGGGCTGTACGAGCAGTACTTC
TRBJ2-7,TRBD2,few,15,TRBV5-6,CASNSVAGAVYEQYF,TGTGCCAGCAACTCCGTAGCGGGAGCGGTCTACGAGCAGTACTTC
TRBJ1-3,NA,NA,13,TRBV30,CAWLSGVGNTIYF,TGTGCCTGGTTGTCCGGGGTCGGAAACACCATATATTTT
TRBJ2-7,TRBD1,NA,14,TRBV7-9,CASSYGQGSYEQYF,TGTGCCAGCAGCTACGGACAGGGTTCCTACGAGCAGTACTTC
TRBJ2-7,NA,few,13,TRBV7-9,CASRATPGDEQYF,TGTGCCAGCAGAGCAACCCCAGGGGACGAGCAGTACTTC
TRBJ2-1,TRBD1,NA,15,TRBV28,CASSLGQVVFYEQFF,TGTGCCAGCAGTCTAGGACAGGTGGTTTTCTATGAGCAGTTCTTC